The 24 T cell receptor beta chains given below trace back to one sample, sequenced in a study of post-analysis software for immune sequencing data. General study results and limits: Four to six TRBV segments, including TRBV5-6, TRBV5-1 and TRBV20-1, were more frequent in patients than controls.

Their target antigens are unknown. Prepared TCR beta cDNA libraries contained unique molecular identifiers. TCRdb re-called the PCR reads through MiXCR, storing one row per CDR3 protein. The sample contains some 800,000 distinct CDR3 sequences, just over 45% of which appear only once. The sample consisted of blood. The origin of the receptors is a girl between 5 and 17 years old with multiple sclerosis.

The chain couples TRBV4-3 to TRBJ2-7, with 10 bases that match TRBD2. Germline V gene data show CDR1 as LGHNA and CDR2 as YSLEER. The J segment lost 4 bases and the V segment lost 0 bases, leaving 3 bases of the junction unmatched. The CDR3 is 15 amino acids. The CDR3 region is CASSQEVAGGYEQYF. Here the CDR3 DNA reads TGCGCCAGCAGCCAAGAGGTAGCGGGAGGTTACGAGCAGTACTTC.

The chain carries TRBV12-3 or TRBV12-4 and TRBJ2-3; 9 nucleotides line up with TRBD2. Unmatched junction bases numbered 5, after V lost 5 bases and J lost 2 bases. This CDR3 is built from 15 residues. The CDR3 DNA is TGTGCCAGCAGTCCCGGGACTAGCCTCACAGATACGCAGTATTTT. Translated, it gives CASSPGTSLTDTQYF.

This clonotype appeared a few times. The chain combines TRBV6-1 with TRBJ2-7; no definite D call. V was pared by 7 bases and J by 3 bases, with 19 bases between. This CDR3 has 15 amino acids. Germline CDR1 MNHNS, CDR2 SASEGT. This chain's CDR3 is CASISPRTPIYEQYF. In DNA, the CDR3 is TGTGCCAGCATTAGCCCTAGGACCCCAATCTACGAGCAGTACTTC.

This clonotype was seen a few times. The chain couples TRBV11-2 to TRBJ1-2; D perhaps matches TRBD1 (6 bases). Germline V lookup: CDR1 SGHAT, CDR2 FQNNGV. This CDR3 is 14 amino acids long. Trimming took off 6 bases at V and 4 bases at J, with 15 bases between the two ends. CDR3 residues: CASREGGRIYGYTF. The CDR3 DNA follows: TGTGCCAGCAGGGAAGGGGGGCGGATCTATGGCTACACCTTC.

The rearrangement joins TRBV6-5 to TRBJ2-1; unclear D gene. The V and J ends lost 0 bases and 4 bases respectively, with 13 bases between them. The CDR3 has 16 amino acids. CDR1 is MNHEY, CDR2 SVGAGI, per germline. CDR3 region: CASSYSSLRRYNEQFF. The CDR3 nucleotides are TGTGCCAGCAGTTACTCCAGCCTAAGGCGGTACAATGAGCAGTTCTTC.

Concerning this clonotype: A read error may be the cause here, since a much bigger clone is one base away. This chain joins TRBV6-6 and TRBJ1-1; D is uncertain. The germline CDR1 and CDR2 sequences are MNHNY and SVGAGI (reference sequence). The CDR3 consists of 13 residues. The CDR3 is CASSSIAGVEVFF. The CDR3 coding sequence is TGTGCCAGCAGCTCCATAGCCGGGGTCGAAGTTTTCTTT.

The chain employs TRBV7-2 and TRBJ2-1; D is ambiguous. The germline gives CDR1 SGHTA, CDR2 FQGNSA. The CDR3 length is 15 residues. The V end lost 4 bases, the J end lost 6 bases, and 16 bases lay between the germline ends. The DNA for the CDR3 is TGTGCCAGCAGCTCCCAAGGCAGGTTGGGCAATGAGCAGTTCTTC. As protein: CASSSQGRLGNEQFF.

This clonotype was seen a handful of times. CDR3 protein: CASSWTVGSSPRNEQFF. In DNA, the CDR3 is TGCGCCAGCAGCTGGACCGTCGGGAGCTCCCCTCGGAATGAGCAGTTCTTC. The genes are TRBV5-1 and TRBJ2-1, with TRBD2 as a possible D gene (6 bases). Germline V gene lookup returns CDR1 SGHRS and CDR2 YFSETQ. The ends were cut back, 3 bases at V and 7 bases at J, with 23 bases in the middle. The CDR3 runs to 17 residues.

The rearrangement links TRBV4-2 to TRBJ1-1; no reliable D call. Trimming took 7 bases from V and 1 from J, leaving 19 bases between them. Germline V gene sequence: CDR1 LGHNA, CDR2 YNFKEQ. The CDR3 consists of 16 residues. The CDR3 coding sequence is TGTGCCAGCATCCCGAATCCGAGGGTGGCGAACACTGAAGCTTTCTTT. Translation: CASIPNPRVANTEAFF.

This clonotype turned up a few times. The CDR3 bases are TGTGCCAGCAGTGAACGGGGAATAGCGATTTTCGCCGAGCAGTACTTC. Residues: CASSERGIAIFAEQYF. This chain connects TRBV2 to TRBJ2-5; tentative D call: TRBD2 (5 bases). The J call may be wrong; the DNA end is better matched by TRBJ2-7. CDR1 and CDR2 (germline): SNHLY, FYNNEI. The CDR3 loop spans 16 amino acids.

This clonotype was seen repeatedly, ten times or more. The chain joins TRBV7-9 to TRBJ2-5; a possible D gene is TRBD1 (5 bases). Between the trimmed V and J ends, which lost 2 bases and 4 bases, there was a span of 5 bases. The CDR3 sequence is 12 residues long. Germline CDR1 is SEHNR and CDR2 is FQNEAQ (reference sequence). The CDR3 region has the DNA TGTGCCAGCAGCTTACAGGGAGAGACCCAGTACTTC. This translates into CASSLQGETQYF.

This clonotype was observed a handful of times. V is TRBV12-3 or TRBV12-4 and J is TRBJ2-7; 7 bases match TRBD1. V gave up 6 bases and J gave up 6 bases; unmatched junction bases: 8. This CDR3 comprises 13 residues. The CDR3 loop is CASRGDRGREQYF. In DNA form, the CDR3 reads TGTGCCAGCAGGGGGGACAGAGGGCGCGAGCAGTACTTC.

The genes are TRBV20-1 and TRBJ2-3; the D is unclear. Germline lookup yields CDR1 DFQATT and CDR2 SNEGSKA (reference sequence). The CDR3 spans 12 residues. Trimming pared 6 bases from V and 3 bases from J, leaving 10 bases between. CDR3 coding DNA: TGCAGTGCCAACCTCCAAACAGATACGCAGTATTTT. Protein sequence: CSANLQTDTQYF.

This clonotype was seen a few times. The V gene is TRBV20-1, the J gene TRBJ2-3; D is perhaps TRBD1 (5 bases). Between the trimmed V and J ends, which lost 0 bases and 4 bases, there was a span of 11 bases. This CDR3 has 14 residues. Germline V lookup: CDR1 DFQATT, CDR2 SNEGSKA (reference sequence). Here the CDR3 DNA reads TGCAGTGCTAGAGACAGGGTCATAGCAGATACGCAGTATTTT. This translates into CSARDRVIADTQYF.

The genes are TRBV7-6 and TRBJ2-7, with 10 bases lining up with TRBD1. CDR3 length equals 16 residues. The germline CDR1 and CDR2 sequences are SGHVS and FNYEAQ. With V trimmed by 5 bases and J by 2 bases, 9 bases remained unmatched. CDR3 region: CASSPKPGTGAYEQYF. CDR3 DNA sequence: TGTGCCAGCAGCCCCAAACCCGGGACAGGGGCCTACGAGCAGTACTTC.

In this sample, this clonotype turned up a few times. This rearrangement joins TRBV5-1 to TRBJ1-4; TRBD1 matches at 8 bases. CDR3 length: 15 residues. With 4 bases clipped from V and 7 bases from J, the junction kept 9 bases outside the gene matches. Germline V gives CDR1 SGHRS, CDR2 YFSETQ. CDR3 nucleotides: TGCGCCAGCAGCCCAGCCGGGACAGGAGCTGAAAAACTGTTTTTT. Protein product: CASSPAGTGAEKLFF.

This clonotype was counted between two and nine times. The V gene is TRBV24-1, the J gene TRBJ2-5; 9 bases map to TRBD2. This CDR3 is built from 16 residues. Germline CDR1 reads KGHDR; CDR2 reads SFDVKD. Trimming took 5 bases from V and 11 from J; bases not matched to a gene: 17. The CDR3, as DNA: TGTGCCACCAGTGCAAGGCTAGCGGGGACGTACAATGAGCAGTACTTC. Translation: CATSARLAGTYNEQYF.

The genes are TRBV20-1 and TRBJ2-7; 9 bases align to TRBD2. There are 15 residues in the CDR3. Germline V gene lookup returns CDR1 DFQATT and CDR2 SNEGSKA (reference sequence). J lost 3 bases, V lost 3 bases, and 9 bases had no gene match. CDR3 in amino acids: CSARPSGTNLYEQYF. CDR3 nucleotide sequence: TGCAGTGCTAGGCCTAGCGGGACCAACCTCTACGAGCAGTACTTC.

The chain uses TRBV7-9 and TRBJ1-4; 7 nucleotides line up with TRBD1. Trimming took 5 bases from V and 5 from J; bases not matched to a gene: 11. The V gene's germline CDR1 is SEHNR and CDR2 FQNEAQ (reference sequence). The CDR3 runs to 16 residues. The CDR3, as DNA: TGTGCCAGCAGCCCCCCAGGGGGGGGATTGAATGAAAAACTGTTTTTT. Protein: CASSPPGGGLNEKLFF.

This clonotype was counted between two and nine times. The chain couples TRBV11-2 to TRBJ2-3, with 10 bases that match TRBD2. In germline, CDR1 is SGHAT, CDR2 FQNNGV. Trimming took 1 base from V and 2 from J; bases not matched to a gene: 18. This CDR3 region has 21 residues. CDR3 sequence reads: CASSLGRPTTRLAGNTDTQYF. Written as DNA, the CDR3 is TGTGCCAGCAGCTTAGGACGTCCTACCACCAGACTAGCGGGTAACACAGATACGCAGTATTTT.

This clonotype was seen a handful of times. This sequence may be a read error, since a much larger clone differs from it by one base. J is TRBJ2-1 and V is TRBV7-3; 10 bases line up with TRBD2. J lost 2 bases, V lost 5 bases, and 3 bases had no gene match. Germline lookup yields CDR1 SGHTA and CDR2 FQGTGA. This CDR3 comprises 15 residues. CDR3 amino acids: CASSPGTSAYNEQFF. CDR3 nucleotides: TGTGCCAGCAGCCCCGGGACTAGCGCCTACAATGAGCAGTTCTTC.

Turning to this clonotype: With a much larger clone just one base away, this may be a read error. The chain uses TRBV12-3 or TRBV12-4 and TRBJ2-1; no definite D call. The CDR3 spans 11 residues. Between the trimmed V and J ends, which lost 7 bases and 8 bases, there was a span of 9 bases. The CDR3 coding sequence is TGTGCCAGCACCCCTGTGGATGAGCAGTTCTTC. Its translation: CASTPVDEQFF.

This clonotype was observed once. The chain is built from TRBV7-2 and TRBJ2-1; the D is unclear. This CDR3 comprises 16 residues. V was cut by 5 bases and J by 0 bases, with 14 bases left in between. Per the germline V gene, CDR1 is SGHTA and CDR2 is FQGNSA. For the CDR3, the DNA is TGTGCCAGCAGCGACCCCATTTCGTTCTCCTACAATGAGCAGTTCTTC. Translation: CASSDPISFSYNEQFF.

The rearrangement uses TRBV5-6 and TRBJ2-5; 11 bases align to TRBD1. The DNA end is a closer match to TRBJ2-7, so the J assignment may be wrong. The germline gives CDR1 SGHDT, CDR2 YYEEEE. The CDR3 has 14 residues. CDR3 region: CASSGDRGDYEQYF. The CDR3 region has the DNA TGTGCCAGCAGCGGGGACAGGGGGGACTACGAGCAGTACTTC.